A selection of T cell receptor beta chains follows, all from one sample in a study of cytomegalovirus exposure and HLA in healthy donors. Repertoires were generated with immunoSEQ multiplex PCR, while TCRdb's copy carries only in-frame clones and drops some. The profile shows 120,000 or so clones, roughly 10% of them singletons. The sequenced material came from PBMCs. The receptors stem from a woman between 18 and 30 years old in good health and CMV-seropositive. The CDR3 runs from the conserved cysteine through the conserved F or W. A D gene is named only where the DNA matches it firmly. Size values are once, few and many counts, or a class for expanded clones, and some rows have none.

NA	NA	TRBV19	TRBJ1-2	TGTGCCAGTAGTTCAGGGTACTACTATGGCTACACCTTC	CASSSGYYYGYTF
NA	few	TRBV7-2	TRBJ2-6	TGTGCCAGCAGCACCGCGGGCCTGGTCTCTGGGGCCAACGTCCTGACTTTC	CASSTAGLVSGANVLTF
TRBD1	NA	TRBV6-1	TRBJ2-1	TGTGCCAGCACTAGGGGGCATTTAGGCAATGAGCAGTTCTTC	CASTRGHLGNEQFF
NA	NA	TRBV27	TRBJ1-1	TGTGCCAGCGCTTTGATTCTGGGGCGAGCCAACACTGAAGCTTTCTTT	CASALILGRANTEAFF
NA	NA	TRBV13	TRBJ2-5	TGTGCCAGCAGCTTAGAGGCGGGGGAGACCCAGTACTTC	CASSLEAGETQYF
NA	few	TRBV7-3	TRBJ2-3	TGTGCCAGCAGCTTCGGGGTTACGGATACGCAGTATTTT	CASSFGVTDTQYF
NA	NA	TRBV19	TRBJ2-7	TGTGCCAGTAGAAGGGTCGAGGGAGGCGAGCAGTACTTC	CASRRVEGGEQYF
TRBD2	few	TRBV28	TRBJ2-5	TGTGCCAGCAGTCGTGGGGCGGGAGGGGTGGAGACCCAGTACTTC	CASSRGAGGVETQYF
TRBD2	NA	TRBV2	TRBJ2-7	TGTGCCAGCAGGGGACTAGCGCCCTACGAGCAGTACTTC	CASRGLAPYEQYF
NA	NA	TRBV9	TRBJ1-4	TGTGCCAGCAGCCCAGGGCAGGGAGGGGAAAAACTGTTTTTT	CASSPGQGGEKLFF
NA	few	TRBV5-1	TRBJ2-5	TGCGCCAGCAGCCCGCGTCCTAACCAAGAGACCCAGTACTTC	CASSPRPNQETQYF
NA	few	TRBV20-1	TRBJ1-2	TGCAGTGCTAGGGCGGATTATGGCTACACCTTC	CSARADYGYTF
TRBD1	NA	TRBV5-1	TRBJ1-1	TGCGCCAGCAGCTTAAGAACATCAGGGGGCGAAGCTTTCTTT	CASSLRTSGGEAFF
TRBD1	few	TRBV18	TRBJ1-2	TGTGCCAGCTCATCCCAGGGGGCCGCTAACTATGGCTACACCTTC	CASSSQGAANYGYTF
TRBD2	few	TRBV30	TRBJ2-3	TGTGCCTGGAGTGTAGGCGGGAGCACAGATACGCAGTGTTTT	CAWSVGGSTDTQCF
NA	few	TRBV21-1	TRBJ1-2	TGTGCCAGCATCCTACTAGGACCCACTAACTATGGCTACACCTTC	CASILLGPTNYGYTF
TRBD2	once	TRBV11-2	TRBJ2-3	TGTGCCAGCAGCTTACTGGCGGGAGACACAGATACGCAGTATTTT	CASSLLAGDTDTQYF
TRBD1	few	TRBV4-1	TRBJ1-5	TGCGCCAGCAGCCAGGGGACAGGGGGGAATCAGCCCCAGCATTTT	CASSQGTGGNQPQHF
NA	few	TRBV5-6	TRBJ1-6	TGTGCCAGCAGCTCCTCAGGACAATCACCCCTCCACTTT	CASSSSGQSPLHF
TRBD1	few	TRBV4-1	TRBJ1-1	TGCGCCAGCAGCCAAGGGACAGGGAGGAAAGGAATGGACACTGAAGCTTTCTTT	CASSQGTGRKGMDTEAFF
TRBD1	few	TRBV10-3	TRBJ1-1	TGTGCCATCAGTGAGCCCCGGACAGGTGAAGCTTTCTTT	CAISEPRTGEAFF
NA	few	TRBV27	TRBJ1-5	TGTGCCAGCTCCCTGGGGCCTCATCAGCCCCAGCATTTT	CASSLGPHQPQHF
NA	few	TRBV5-4	TRBJ2-7	TGTGCCAGCAGCCTGATGGCGGGCGAGCAGTACTTC	CASSLMAGEQYF
NA	few	TRBV7-7	TRBJ1-1	TGTGCTAGCAGCTTAGCCGTCGGCACTGAAGCTTTCTTT	CASSLAVGTEAFF
TRBD2	NA	TRBV6-5	TRBJ2-3	TGTGCCAGCAGTGCTTTGCGGGGGACCACAGATACGCAGTATTTT	CASSALRGTTDTQYF
TRBD2	NA	TRBV5-8	TRBJ2-2	TGTGCCAGCAGCTTGCAGACTAGCGGGAGGGCGAACACCGGGGAGCTGTTTTTT	CASSLQTSGRANTGELFF
NA	NA	TRBV7-2	TRBJ1-2	TGTGCCAGCAGCCCTGGGGGGTTGGGCTACACCTTC	CASSPGGLGYTF
NA	few	TRBV10-3	TRBJ1-5	TGTGCCATCAGTGATAGGGGCAGGGCAAGCAATCAGCCCCAGCATTTT	CAISDRGRASNQPQHF
NA	few	TRBV20-1	TRBJ1-1	TGCAGTGCTAGTTCAGGGTTTGCTTTCTTT	CSASSGFAFF
NA	NA	TRBV5-1	TRBJ2-3	TGCGCCAGCAGCCTCACAGATACGCAGTATTTT	CASSLTDTQYF
NA	NA	TRBV30	TRBJ1-1	TGTGCCTGGACGGTTCCGGGGTCCCCTGAAGCTTTCTTT	CAWTVPGSPEAFF
NA	few	TRBV28	TRBJ1-5	TGTGCCAGCAGGTTTCAGGGTCAGGGCAATCAGCCCCAGCATTTT	CASRFQGQGNQPQHF
NA	NA	TRBV28	TRBJ1-3	TGTGCCGGCAGTTTTCTACAGGGATCTGGAAACACCATATATTTT	CAGSFLQGSGNTIYF
TRBD1	NA	TRBV2	TRBJ2-2	TGTGCCAGCACGTTGGGACAGGGGGGCACCGGGGAGCTGTTTTTT	CASTLGQGGTGELFF